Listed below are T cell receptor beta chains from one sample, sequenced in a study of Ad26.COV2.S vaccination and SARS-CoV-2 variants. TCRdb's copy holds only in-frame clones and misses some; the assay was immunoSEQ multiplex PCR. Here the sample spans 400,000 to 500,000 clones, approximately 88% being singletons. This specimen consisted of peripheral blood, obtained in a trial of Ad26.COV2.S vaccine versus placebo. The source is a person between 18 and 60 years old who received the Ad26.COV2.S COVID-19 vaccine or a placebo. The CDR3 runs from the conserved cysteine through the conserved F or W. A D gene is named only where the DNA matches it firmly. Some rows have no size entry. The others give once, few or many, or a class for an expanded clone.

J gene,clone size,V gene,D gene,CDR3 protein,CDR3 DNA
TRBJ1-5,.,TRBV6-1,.,CASSGGRWGVQQPQHF,TGTGCCAGCAGTGGGGGTCGGTGGGGGGTGCAACAGCCCCAGCATTTT
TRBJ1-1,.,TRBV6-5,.,CASSYQTRTEAFF,TGTGCCAGCAGTTACCAGACGAGGACTGAAGCTTTCTTT
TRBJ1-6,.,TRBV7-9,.,CASSLVAGTDSPLHF,TGTGCCAGCAGCTTAGTCGCGGGTACGGATTCACCCCTCCACTTT
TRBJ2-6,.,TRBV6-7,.,CASSEDSYSGANVLTF,TGTGCCAGCAGTGAGGACAGCTATTCTGGGGCCAACGTCCTGACTTTC
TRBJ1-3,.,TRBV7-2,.,CASSLYMAGSIGNTIYF,TGTGCCAGCAGCTTATACATGGCAGGGTCGATCGGAAACACCATATATTTT
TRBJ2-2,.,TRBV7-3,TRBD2,CASSLQAGLNTGELFF,TGTGCCAGCAGCTTACAAGCGGGACTAAACACCGGGGAGCTGTTTTTT
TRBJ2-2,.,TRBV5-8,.,CASSLAGSWELFF,TGTGCCAGCAGCTTGGCGGGGTCTTGGGAGCTGTTTTTT
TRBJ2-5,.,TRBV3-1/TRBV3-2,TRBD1,CASTVGQGQETQYF,TGTGCCAGCACGGTCGGACAGGGCCAAGAGACCCAGTACTTC
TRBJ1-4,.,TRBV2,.,CATKGVGGTNEKLFF,TGTGCCACGAAAGGGGTCGGGGGGACTAATGAAAAACTGTTTTTT
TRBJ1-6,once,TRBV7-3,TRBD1,CASAQGAGRSPLHF,TGTGCCAGCGCCCAGGGGGCAGGGCGGTCACCCCTCCACTTT
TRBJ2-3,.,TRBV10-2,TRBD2,CASSESAGGTDTQYF,TGCGCCAGCAGTGAGTCGGCGGGGGGCACAGATACGCAGTATTTT
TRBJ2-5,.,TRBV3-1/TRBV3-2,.,CASSQGTREETQYF,TGTGCCAGCAGCCAAGGGACTCGAGAAGAGACCCAGTACTTC
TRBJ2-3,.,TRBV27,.,CASRLGTDTQYF,TGTGCCAGCAGACTGGGGACAGATACGCAGTATTTT
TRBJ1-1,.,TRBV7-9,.,CASSLPGGLEAFF,TGTGCCAGCAGCTTACCGGGCGGTCTTGAAGCTTTCTTT
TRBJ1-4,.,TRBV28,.,CASSRLPRGEKLFF,TGTGCCAGCAGTAGACTCCCGCGGGGTGAAAAACTGTTTTTT
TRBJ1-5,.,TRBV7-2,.,CASSLQGSLNQPQHF,TGTGCCAGCAGCTTACAGGGCTCTCTCAATCAGCCCCAGCATTTT
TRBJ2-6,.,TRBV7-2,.,CASSLYQEYGANVLTF,TGTGCCAGCAGCTTATATCAGGAATACGGGGCCAACGTCCTGACTTTC
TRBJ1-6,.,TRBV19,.,CASRAPLSSYNSPLHF,TGTGCCAGTAGGGCCCCTCTGAGCTCCTATAATTCACCCCTCCACTTT
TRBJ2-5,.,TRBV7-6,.,CASSSQETQYF,TGTGCCAGCAGCTCACAAGAGACCCAGTACTTC
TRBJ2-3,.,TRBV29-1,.,CSVEASPDTQYF,TGCAGCGTTGAAGCTTCGCCAGATACGCAGTATTTT
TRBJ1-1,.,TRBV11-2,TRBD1,CASSPGTGEWAEAFF,TGTGCCAGCAGCCCCGGGACAGGGGAGTGGGCTGAAGCTTTCTTT
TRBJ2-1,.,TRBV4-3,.,CASSQDQDYNEQFF,TGCGCCAGCAGCCAAGACCAGGACTACAATGAGCAGTTCTTC
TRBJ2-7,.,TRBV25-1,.,CASRTEMGYEQYF,TGTGCCAGCCGTACAGAGATGGGCTACGAGCAGTACTTC
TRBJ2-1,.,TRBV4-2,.,CASSERFEQFF,TGTGCCAGCAGCGAGCGGTTTGAGCAGTTCTTC
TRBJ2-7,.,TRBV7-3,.,CASRGDTNEQYF,TGTGCCAGCAGGGGGGACACGAACGAGCAGTACTTC
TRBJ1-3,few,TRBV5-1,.,CASSLDISGNTIYF,TGCGCCAGCAGCTTGGATATCTCTGGAAACACCATATATTTT
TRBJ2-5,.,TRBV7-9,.,CASSLASVRETQYF,TGTGCCAGCAGCTTAGCATCGGTTCGAGAGACCCAGTACTTC
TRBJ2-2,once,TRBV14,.,CASSPLGPVNTGELFF,TGTGCCAGCAGCCCTCTAGGCCCGGTGAACACCGGGGAGCTGTTTTTT
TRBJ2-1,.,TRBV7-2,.,CASSFNEQFF,TGTGCCAGCAGCTTCAATGAGCAGTTCTTC
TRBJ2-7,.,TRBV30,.,CAWSVVASYISYEQYF,TGTGCCTGGAGTGTAGTCGCGTCCTACATCTCCTACGAGCAGTACTTC
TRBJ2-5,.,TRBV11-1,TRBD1,CASSLTGLTETQYF,TGTGCCAGCAGCTTGACAGGGCTGACTGAGACCCAGTACTTC
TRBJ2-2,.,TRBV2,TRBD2,CASRVAGEEELFF,TGTGCCAGCAGGGTAGCGGGGGAGGAGGAGCTGTTTTTT
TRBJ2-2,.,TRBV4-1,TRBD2,CASSQGSGGRRTGELFF,TGCGCCAGCAGCCAAGGGAGCGGGGGGCGTCGCACCGGGGAGCTGTTTTTT
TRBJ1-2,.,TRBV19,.,CASSIKLRGDRYGYTF,TGTGCCAGTAGTATTAAGCTCCGGGGGGATCGCTATGGCTACACCTTC
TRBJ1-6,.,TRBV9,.,CASSEGGAPLHF,TGTGCCAGCAGCGAGGGGGGAGCACCCCTCCACTTT
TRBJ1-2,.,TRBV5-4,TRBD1,CASSLDRGGYTF,TGTGCCAGCAGCCTGGACAGGGGAGGCTACACCTTC
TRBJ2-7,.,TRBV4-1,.,CASSQDRVIRGEQYF,TGCGCCAGCAGCCAAGACAGAGTCATCCGGGGCGAGCAGTACTTC
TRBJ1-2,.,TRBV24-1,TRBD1,CATSDPGQGTYGYTF,TGTGCCACCAGTGATCCAGGACAGGGCACCTATGGCTACACCTTC
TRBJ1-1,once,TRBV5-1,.,CASSLAHNPRTNTEAFF,TGCGCCAGCAGCTTGGCCCACAACCCCAGGACGAACACTGAAGCTTTCTTT
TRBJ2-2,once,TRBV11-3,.,CASSLDRARGDAGELFF,TGTGCCAGCAGCTTAGATAGGGCAAGGGGAGATGCCGGGGAGCTGTTTTTT
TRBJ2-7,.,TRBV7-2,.,CASSLGAGPYEQYF,TGTGCCAGCAGCTTAGGGGCAGGACCCTACGAGCAGTACTTC